This is a list of T cell receptor beta chains from one sample in a study of a mutant IDH1 vaccine in newly diagnosed glioma. Profiling relied on immunoSEQ multiplex PCR, and the TCRdb table lists in-frame clones only, not all of them. Among some 60,000 clones listed, about 89% were seen once. Antigen specificity for these receptors is unknown. The sample in question was PBMCs, obtained from a glioma patient whose treatment included an IDH1 peptide vaccine. Source of these receptors: a man in his forties with glioma. The CDR3 runs from the conserved cysteine through the conserved F or W. The order of the fields is V gene, CDR3 protein.

v_gene: TRBV10-3
CDR3aa: CAISPTGSGNTIYF

v_gene: TRBV5-1
CDR3aa: CASSLRAGFGVQNEQFF

v_gene: TRBV9
CDR3aa: CASSSGTSGSLTDTQYF

v_gene: TRBV19
CDR3aa: CASKSRTHEQYF

v_gene: TRBV5-8
CDR3aa: CASTREGQGENLFF

v_gene: TRBV5-1
CDR3aa: CASSRLTGDEQYF

v_gene: TRBV4-1
CDR3aa: CASSLPRSAVGEYF

v_gene: TRBV7-9
CDR3aa: CASSLLGDTEAFF

v_gene: TRBV14
CDR3aa: CASSSGHLRTQYF

v_gene: TRBV20-1
CDR3aa: CSAAARYTF

v_gene: TRBV28
CDR3aa: CASSSRALYEQYF

v_gene: TRBV7-6
CDR3aa: CASSRTSGNTGELFF

v_gene: TRBV5-1
CDR3aa: CASSLVGTGRNEKLFF

v_gene: TRBV19
CDR3aa: CASSIEASRGVYNEQFF

v_gene: TRBV6-5
CDR3aa: CASSYGSGGNQPQHF

v_gene: TRBV19
CDR3aa: CAPGASGRAGTGELFF

v_gene: TRBV7-6
CDR3aa: CASSLAVGLAGTMSYNEQFF

v_gene: TRBV7-8
CDR3aa: CASSLGRTQYF

v_gene: TRBV7-2
CDR3aa: CASSLGSSFNEQFF

v_gene: TRBV18
CDR3aa: CASSPREDEKLFF

v_gene: TRBV19
CDR3aa: CASKVDREDHEQFF

v_gene: TRBV18
CDR3aa: CASSPPMLGQPQHF

v_gene: TRBV7-3
CDR3aa: CASSSRGGNEQYF

v_gene: TRBV27
CDR3aa: CASSLGGIAKNIQYF

v_gene: TRBV5-6
CDR3aa: CASSFSNMNTEAFF

v_gene: TRBV7-2
CDR3aa: CASSFAGGSYEQYF

v_gene: TRBV7-2
CDR3aa: CASSLDGTEETQYF

v_gene: TRBV2
CDR3aa: CASSQSSHEQYF

v_gene: TRBV4-3
CDR3aa: CASSQVEGPYGYTF

v_gene: TRBV19
CDR3aa: CASSASVGELFF

v_gene: TRBV6-1
CDR3aa: CASIVVHEQFF

v_gene: TRBV7-2
CDR3aa: CASSPTTLNTEAFF

v_gene: TRBV15
CDR3aa: CATSERPGGETDTQYF

v_gene: TRBV5-5
CDR3aa: CASSLGVSSYEQYF

v_gene: TRBV10-3
CDR3aa: CAISESTGTDQPQHF

v_gene: TRBV7-3
CDR3aa: CASSPGTDTQYF

v_gene: TRBV6-1
CDR3aa: CASSEGNRQYF

v_gene: TRBV5-1
CDR3aa: CASSSDGPSSGNTIYF

v_gene: TRBV2
CDR3aa: CASMASTSGDNEQFF

v_gene: TRBV4-1
CDR3aa: CASSQPQGAQETQYF

v_gene: TRBV20-1
CDR3aa: CSERREETQYF

v_gene: TRBV7-2
CDR3aa: CASSLVMVSEQYF

v_gene: TRBV6-5
CDR3aa: CASSYGTARAETQYF

v_gene: TRBV6-5
CDR3aa: CASSSGQVGNYGYTF

v_gene: TRBV11-3
CDR3aa: CASSLGGGSMNEQYF

v_gene: TRBV5-1
CDR3aa: CASSFSQGAYEQYF